This entry lists 28 T cell receptor beta chains sequenced from one sample in a study of immune heterogeneity within non-small cell lung tumors. For the TCR beta CDR3, multiplex PCR with 32 V and 13 J primers performed the amplification. TCRdb re-called the multiplex PCR reads with MiXCR, one entry per CDR3 protein. This sample has 2,000 to 3,000 distinct CDR3 sequences, with roughly 17% found just once. TCRs were amplified from approximately 600 ng gDNA of bulk tumor per sample. Widely spaced biopsies, several per primary tumor, were obtained at surgery. The study enrolled patients with untreated, newly diagnosed non-small cell lung cancer who underwent curative surgery. Sequenced sample: lung tumor tissue. Receptors originate from a woman aged 50 to 65 with non-small cell lung cancer.

By share, this clonotype counts as medium-sized. In nucleotides, the CDR3 is TGTGCCAGCAGTCCACCCGGGGGAGCCTCTAGCACAGATACGCAGTATTTT. It specifies CASSPPGGASSTDTQYF. The chain recombines TRBV6-1 with TRBJ2-3; TRBD2 might be the D (6 bases). CDR3 size: 17 residues. Germline-derived CDR1 and CDR2 are MNHNS and SASEGT. The V gene lost 5 bases and the J gene lost 0 bases, with 18 bases spanning the gap.

This clonotype has a handful of counts. Since no conserved phenylalanine or tryptophan closes the CDR3, a read error is the likely cause. The V and J genes are TRBV6-5 and TRBJ1-1; D might be TRBD1 (5 bases). CDR1 and CDR2 from the germline V gene are MNHEY and SVGAGI. This CDR3 region has 15 residues. The V end lost 2 bases, the J end lost 0 bases, and 10 bases lay between the germline ends. CDR3 in amino acids: CASSYPGGVNTEAFL. The CDR3 nucleotides are TGTGCCAGCAGTTACCCGGGGGGAGTGAACACTGAAGCTTTCCTT.

This clonotype is classed as medium-sized. This CDR3 is CASSSGGYGYTF. The CDR3 bases are TGTGCCAGTAGTTCAGGGGGCTATGGCTACACCTTC. The chain recombines TRBV19 with TRBJ1-2; TRBD1 matches 7 bases. Germline loops: CDR1 LNHDA, CDR2 SQIVND (reference sequence). V shed 5 bases and J 4 bases; nucleotides not matched to a gene: 1. The CDR3 runs 12 residues.

This chain joins TRBV11-1 and TRBJ2-1, with D unclear. Trimming pared 2 bases from V and 7 bases from J, leaving 15 bases between. Germline CDR1 SGHAT, CDR2 FQDESV (reference sequence). The CDR3 extends over 15 amino acids. The CDR3 DNA follows: TGTGCCAGCAGCTTATGGGTGGCCCGTCGGAATGAGCAGTTCTTC. This translates into CASSLWVARRNEQFF.

This sequence joins TRBV25-1 and TRBJ2-1; 14 bases are a match to TRBD2. Losses at the gene ends were 8 bases for V and 6 bases for J; bases not matched to a gene: 6. This CDR3 region has 15 residues. Germline lookup yields CDR1 MGHDK and CDR2 SYGVNS. In nucleotides, the CDR3 is TGTGCCAGCTGGGGACTAGCGGGGGCTAGCAATGAGCAGTTCTTC. Translated, it gives CASWGLAGASNEQFF.

By share, this clonotype counts as medium-sized. V and J are TRBV6-2 or TRBV6-3 and TRBJ2-1, with TRBD2 as a possible D gene (5 bases). Germline V gene sequence: CDR1 MNHEY, CDR2 SVGEGT. The CDR3 runs 15 residues. The V and J ends lost 2 bases and 3 bases respectively, with 11 bases between them. The chain's CDR3 is CASSYPQRNYNEQFF. CDR3 DNA: TGTGCCAGCAGTTACCCCCAGCGGAACTACAATGAGCAGTTCTTC.

To note about this clonotype: This may arise from a read error, as a much more abundant clone is one base away. This chain connects TRBV29-1 to TRBJ1-1; D unclear. CDR1 and CDR2 from the germline V gene are SQVTM and ANQGSEA. This CDR3 region has 13 residues. CDR3 sequence: CIVPGAGRTEAFF. CDR3 DNA: TGCATCGTGCCGGGAGCCGGGAGGACTGAAGCTTTCTTT.

Within the sample, this clonotype is medium-sized. The CDR3 reads CSAGQGLLDTQYF. The CDR3 region has the DNA TGCAGTGCCGGACAGGGTCTATTAGATACGCAGTATTTT. V gene TRBV20-1 combines with J gene TRBJ2-3, with TRBD1 identical over 8 bases. Germline CDR1 and CDR2: DFQATT and SNEGSKA (reference sequence). V lost 6 bases to trimming and J lost 5 bases; unmatched junction nucleotides: 7. The CDR3 is made up of 13 amino acids.

Worth noting for this clonotype: An end of the junction differs from the germline gene, which may be a read error. CDR3 loop: CANSPTTSTYTQYF. For the CDR3, the DNA is TGTGCCAACAGCCCAACCACAAGCACATATACGCAGTATTTT. This chain uses TRBV7-2 with TRBJ2-3, with D unresolved. CDR1 and CDR2 from the germline V gene are SGHTA and FQGNSA. The CDR3 length is 14 residues.

By frequency in the sample, this clonotype is medium-sized. The chain joins TRBV9 to TRBJ2-2; D ambiguous. The germline V and J ends were trimmed by 0 bases and 1 base, with 16 bases remaining between them. Per the germline V gene, CDR1 is SGDLS and CDR2 is YYNGEE. The CDR3 consists of 18 residues. The CDR3 here is CASSVEGTPQMNTGELFF. The DNA for the CDR3 is TGTGCCAGCAGCGTAGAAGGTACTCCTCAGATGAACACCGGGGAGCTGTTTTTT.

By sample share, this clonotype is medium-sized (0.01 to 0.1%). The J gene is TRBJ2-1, the V gene TRBV3-1; the D gene is possibly TRBD2 (7 bases). CDR3 length equals 18 residues. Trimming cost V 0 bases and J 5 bases, with 20 bases left between them. Germline V gives CDR1 LGHDT, CDR2 YNNKEL (reference sequence). The CDR3 region is CASSQDPHLGGANNEQFF. CDR3 DNA sequence: TGTGCCAGCAGCCAAGATCCCCATCTTGGGGGGGCCAACAATGAGCAGTTCTTC.

Worth noting for this clonotype: Possible read error: a much larger clone is one base away. The V and J genes are TRBV11-2 and TRBJ2-5, with 9 positions matching TRBD2. CDR1 SGHAT and CDR2 FQNNGV come from the germline V gene. This CDR3 has 17 amino acids. The CDR3 nucleotides are TGTGCCAACAGCTTCCCCCGGGTAGCGGGGGTCCAAGAGACCCAGTACTTC. Its protein product is CANSFPRVAGVQETQYF.

By frequency in the sample, this clonotype is medium-sized. CDR3 in DNA: TGTGCCAGCCACCCCAGGTATAGCACAGATACGCAGTATTTT. It encodes CASHPRYSTDTQYF. The chain links TRBV6-1 to TRBJ2-3; no clear D. V dropped 8 bases and J dropped 0 bases, with 12 bases sitting between them. The germline V gene encodes CDR1 MNHNS and CDR2 SASEGT. The CDR3 is 14 residues long.

This clonotype is deemed medium-sized. The chain couples TRBV19 to TRBJ2-5; 8 bases are shared with TRBD2. With 10 bases clipped from V and 0 bases from J, the junction kept 4 bases outside the gene matches. This CDR3 has 13 amino acids. Germline V gives CDR1 LNHDA, CDR2 SQIVND (reference sequence). The CDR3 DNA reads TGTGCCACCCGGGGGGGGTACCAAGAGACCCAGTACTTC. Amino acid sequence: CATRGGYQETQYF.

In this sample, this clonotype is medium-sized. The chain links TRBV19 to TRBJ2-6, with no clear D. Germline V gene lookup returns CDR1 LNHDA and CDR2 SQIVND (reference sequence). CDR3 length equals 16 residues. The germline V and J ends were trimmed by 4 bases and 0 bases, with 10 bases remaining between them. The CDR3 DNA reads as TGTGCCAGTAGTAGCCCCCCCGGCTCTGGGGCCAACGTCCTGACTTTC. Translating gives CASSSPPGSGANVLTF.

This clonotype is medium-sized (0.01 to 0.1%). V is TRBV28 and J is TRBJ1-2; 9 nucleotides match TRBD1. V shed 3 bases and J 3 bases; nucleotides not matched to a gene: 2. The CDR3 consists of 14 residues. Germline CDR1 and CDR2: MDHEN and SYDVKM. The CDR3 is CASSFGQGHYGYTF. Here the CDR3 DNA reads TGTGCCAGCAGTTTCGGACAGGGGCACTATGGCTACACCTTC.

Remarks on this clonotype: The conserved final phenylalanine or tryptophan is absent from the CDR3, which likely points to a read error. The rearrangement joins TRBV6-1 to TRBJ1-2; D gene ambiguous. With 1 base removed from V and 2 bases from J, the gap between germline ends came to 17 bases. Germline loops: CDR1 MNHNS, CDR2 SASEGT. The CDR3 extends over 17 amino acids. The DNA for the CDR3 is TGTGCCAGCAGTGAAGGGCAGATGACGGCCTTCAACTATGGCTACACCTGC. Its protein product is CASSEGQMTAFNYGYTC.

Regarding this clonotype: A much larger clone differs from this one at a single base, so this may be a read error. The V call is TRBV27, the J call TRBJ2-2; the match to TRBD1 covers 7 bases. This CDR3 contains 14 residues. V shed 4 bases, J shed 7 bases, and the junction held 6 bases outside the gene matches. From germline, CDR1 is MNHEY and CDR2 SMNVEV (reference sequence). CDR3 in DNA: TGTGCCAGCAGTTGGGACAGCCTCAGCGGGGAGCTGTTTTTT. As protein: CASSWDSLSGELFF.

This clonotype is categorized as medium-sized. The chain is built from TRBV28 and TRBJ2-7, with no clear D. This CDR3 has 13 residues. The germline CDR1 and CDR2 sequences are MDHEN and SYDVKM. Trimming left V 3 bases short and J 7 bases short, with 13 bases between. In DNA, the CDR3 is TGTGCCAGCAGTTTGCGCGCTGGGTGGGAGCAGTACTTC. Amino acid sequence: CASSLRAGWEQYF.

By share, this clonotype ranks as medium-sized (0.01 to 0.1%). The genes are TRBV6-2 or TRBV6-3 and TRBJ2-7; 13 bases line up with TRBD2. The CDR3 has 14 residues. Germline V lookup: CDR1 MNHEY, CDR2 SVGEGT. The V segment lost 8 bases and the J segment 7 bases; nucleotides outside the gene matches: 8. The DNA for the CDR3 is TGTGCCAGCGTACTAGCGGGAGGGCTTGGAGAGCAGTACTTC. This sequence encodes CASVLAGGLGEQYF.

Judged by abundance, this clonotype is medium-sized. This chain links TRBV19 with TRBJ2-1; TRBD2 matches at 11 bases. The CDR3 spans 15 residues. CDR1 is LNHDA and CDR2 is SQIVND in the germline V gene (reference sequence). V shed 5 bases and J 10 bases; nucleotides not matched to a gene: 10. The CDR3 loop reads CASSAGLAAGGEQFF. For the CDR3, the DNA is TGTGCCAGTAGTGCGGGACTAGCGGCAGGCGGAGAGCAGTTCTTC.

This clonotype is categorized as large (0.1 to 1%). The chain has TRBV27 and TRBJ2-3, with D perhaps being TRBD1 or TRBD2 (5 bases each). Germline V CDR1 and CDR2: MNHEY, SMNVEV (reference sequence). Trimming removed 8 bases from V and 5 bases from J, with 17 bases in between. The CDR3 contains 14 residues. The CDR3 protein is CASWIRWGIDTQYF. In DNA form, the CDR3 reads TGTGCCAGCTGGATTAGATGGGGGATAGATACGCAGTATTTT.

This clonotype ranks as medium-sized. The chain has TRBV13 and TRBJ2-3, with D uncertain. This CDR3 contains 13 residues. Germline lookup yields CDR1 PRHDT and CDR2 FYEKMQ (reference sequence). V shed 0 bases and J shed 3 bases, with 4 bases lying between them. The CDR3 protein is CASSLGSTDTQYF. CDR3 nucleotides: TGTGCCAGCAGCTTAGGCAGTACAGATACGCAGTATTTT.

By share, this clonotype ranks as medium-sized (0.01 to 0.1%). The chain is built from TRBV7-2 and TRBJ2-3; unclear D gene. The CDR3 is 15 amino acids. V was trimmed by 5 bases and J by 1 base, leaving 13 bases between them. In germline, CDR1 is SGHTA, CDR2 FQGNSA. The CDR3 DNA sequence: TGTGCCAGCAGCCCGTCGGGCTCTCGCACAGATACGCAGTATTTT. The encoded protein is CASSPSGSRTDTQYF.

This clonotype rates as medium-sized. The chain links TRBV28 to TRBJ2-1; possibly TRBD2 for D (6 bases). The CDR3 has 13 residues. The germline CDR1 and CDR2 sequences are MDHEN and SYDVKM. Trimming cost V 5 bases and J 10 bases, with 15 bases left between them. DNA of the CDR3: TGTGCCAGCAGTCCCGGAGGGATTGGAGAGCAGTTCTTC. Translating gives CASSPGGIGEQFF.

This clonotype was picked up a small number of times. This could be a read error, since a much larger clone is one nucleotide away. This chain connects TRBV5-1 to TRBJ2-7; weak D call: TRBD1 (5 bases). This CDR3 region has 14 residues. The germline gives CDR1 SGHRS, CDR2 YFSETQ. CDR3 in amino acids: CASILGHQSYEQYF. CDR3 DNA: TGCGCCAGCATCTTGGGGCACCAGTCCTACGAGCAGTACTTC.

This clonotype has a handful of counts. Written as DNA, the CDR3 is TGTGCCAGCAGCGTAGCGTGGCGTCGTACAGATACGCAGTATTTT. The encoded protein is CASSVAWRRTDTQYF. The chain recombines TRBV9 with TRBJ2-3; D not resolved. The germline V gene encodes CDR1 SGDLS and CDR2 YYNGEE. The V and J ends lost 0 bases and 3 bases respectively, with 11 bases between them. This CDR3 is 15 amino acids long.

By share, this clonotype counts as medium-sized (0.01 to 0.1%). The genes are TRBV5-1 and TRBJ2-7; D may match TRBD1 or TRBD2 (5 bases each). The CDR3 totals 12 residues. Trimming shortened V by 4 bases and J by 6 bases, and 11 bases separated the two germline ends. The V gene's germline CDR1 is SGHRS and CDR2 YFSETQ. The CDR3 here is CASSPGTGEQYF. In DNA form, the CDR3 reads TGCGCCAGCAGCCCCGGGACGGGCGAGCAGTACTTC.